The next 27 T cell receptor beta chains were all read from a single sample in a study of CD8 T cells in ankylosing spondylitis (dated by TCRdb to the late 2010s). Library generation was performed with 5' RACE. This sample was sequenced with an Illumina HiSeq 2500. The raw public data were reprocessed by TCRdb itself: fastp quality trimming at Q25, MiXCR clonotype calling, in-frame beta chains only. Each entry is one CDR3 protein sequence, shown with its most common DNA and genes. This sample is represented by hundreds of thousands of distinct CDR3 sequences; 20% to 25% of them were singletons. Jointly, the top ten make up less than 15% of the sample. Source material: blood, either unsorted or a sorted T cell fraction (not recorded which). These receptors came from a male donor with ankylosing spondylitis or in good health (not recorded which).

On this clonotype: An end of the junction differs from the germline gene, which may be a read error. The V call is TRBV6-1, the J call TRBJ2-3; D may correspond to TRBD1 or TRBD2 (5 bases each). The CDR3 has 18 residues. CDR1 is MNHNS, CDR2 SASEGT, per germline. CDR3 region: CAISEAGPGRGSGDTQYF. CDR3 DNA sequence: TGTGCCATCAGTGAAGCTGGCCCCGGCCGGGGTTCAGGGGATACGCAGTATTTT.

The rearrangement uses TRBV4-2 and TRBJ2-2, with D perhaps TRBD1 (5 bases). The V gene lost 6 bases and the J gene lost 2 bases, with 13 bases spanning the gap. Germline CDR1 and CDR2: LGHNA and YNFKEQ. CDR3 length equals 15 residues. Here the CDR3 DNA reads TGTGCCAGCAGTCCCGCCGGACAAAACACCGGGGAGCTGTTTTTT. As protein: CASSPAGQNTGELFF.

The chain combines TRBV11-2 with TRBJ2-7; TRBD1 might be the D (6 bases). V was clipped by 5 bases and J by 0 bases, with 11 bases between them. This CDR3 region has 14 residues. Looked up from germline, CDR1 is SGHAT and CDR2 is FQNNGV. The CDR3 loop is CASSAGQISYEQYF. CDR3 nucleotide sequence: TGTGCCAGCAGCGCCGGACAGATCTCCTACGAGCAGTACTTC.

V usage is TRBV20-1 and J usage is TRBJ2-5; TRBD2 is a possible D gene (6 bases). Per germline, CDR1 DFQATT and CDR2 SNEGSKA (reference sequence). The CDR3 length is 15 residues. V lost 2 bases to trimming and J lost 2 bases, with 15 bases between them. The CDR3 DNA sequence: TGCAGTGCTAGATCGAGGCAGGAGGGTCAAGAGACCCAGTACTTC. This encodes CSARSRQEGQETQYF.

The chain links TRBV12-3 or TRBV12-4 to TRBJ2-5; D is perhaps TRBD1 (5 bases). The V end was cut by 8 bases, the J end by 1 base, with 14 bases between. The CDR3 has 14 residues. CDR3 region: CASCPTGFQETQYF. CDR3 DNA: TGTGCCAGCTGCCCCACAGGCTTCCAAGAGACCCAGTACTTC.

This clonotype was recorded a few times. Written as DNA, the CDR3 is TGCAGCGTTGTCTATGTAGCGTACACAGATACGCAGTATTTT. The encoded protein is CSVVYVAYTDTQYF. The chain has TRBV29-1 and TRBJ2-3, with a weak D call TRBD2 (5 bases). CDR1 is SQVTM, CDR2 ANQGSEA, per germline. V was pared by 4 bases and J by 2 bases, with 13 bases between. CDR3 size: 14 residues.

V usage is TRBV19 and J usage is TRBJ1-6; 7 positions match TRBD1. V lost 6 bases and J lost 7; bases outside the gene matches: 6. Germline CDR1 reads LNHDA; CDR2 reads SQIVND (reference sequence). The CDR3 length is 14 residues. The chain's CDR3 is CASSFGQANSPLHF. CDR3 bases: TGTGCCAGTAGCTTCGGACAGGCGAATTCACCCCTCCACTTT. The variable domain in full, with the rest retrieved from reference TRBV19 and TRBJ1-6, is DGGITQSPKYLFRKEGQNVTLSCEQNLNHDAMYWYRQDPGQGLRLIYYSQIVNDFQKGDIAEGYSVSREKKESFPLTVTSAQKNPTAFYLCASSFGQANSPLHFGNGTRLTVT.

V usage is TRBV7-9 and J usage is TRBJ2-1, with TRBD1 identical over 7 bases. J gave up 6 bases and V 3 bases, and 11 bases lay outside the gene matches. In germline, CDR1 is SEHNR, CDR2 FQNEAQ (reference sequence). The CDR3 length is 16 residues. The CDR3 is CASSLGQGVLANEQFF. The CDR3 nucleotides are TGTGCCAGCAGCTTGGGGCAGGGGGTCTTGGCCAATGAGCAGTTCTTC.

The chain links TRBV21-1 to TRBJ2-5; no DNA check was done on the table's D call, TRBD2. TRBV21-1 is a pseudogene segment. This CDR3 contains 17 residues. The CDR3 loop is CASSTSSGGLGGETQYF. In DNA, the CDR3 is TGTGCCAGCAGCACGTCTAGCGGGGGACTTGGGGGAGAGACCCAGTACTTC.

The rearrangement joins TRBV5-6 to TRBJ2-1, with TRBD2 matching over 10 bases. The CDR3 loop spans 15 amino acids. With V trimmed by 3 bases and J by 9 bases, 9 bases remained unmatched. Germline CDR1 reads SGHDT; CDR2 reads YYEEEE. CDR3 nucleotides: TGTGCCAGCAGCTGGGAGGGACTAGCGTCCCCTGAGCAGTTCTTC. Translated, it gives CASSWEGLASPEQFF.

This clonotype was counted a few times. The J gene is TRBJ2-3, the V gene TRBV29-1, with D possibly matching TRBD1 (6 bases). With 0 bases removed from V and 4 bases from J, the gap between germline ends came to 17 bases. The CDR3 covers 16 residues. In germline, CDR1 is SQVTM, CDR2 ANQGSEA. The CDR3 bases are TGCAGCGTTGAAGACTGGCAGGGGCCGTTTGCAGATACGCAGTATTTT. Protein: CSVEDWQGPFADTQYF.

The gene calls are TRBV5-1 and TRBJ2-7; D ambiguous. V was trimmed by 7 bases and J by 5 bases, leaving 16 bases between them. The CDR3 is 13 residues long. CDR1 is SGHRS and CDR2 is YFSETQ in the germline V gene. The DNA of the CDR3 is TGCGCCAGCCAAGACTCCCGGGCGGACGAGCAGTACTTC. It specifies CASQDSRADEQYF. Filled out from reference TRBV5-1 and TRBJ2-7, the complete variable domain reads KAGVTQTPRYLIKTRGQQVTLSCSPISGHRSVSWYQQTPGQGLQFLFEYFSETQRNKGNFPGRFSGRQFSNSRSEMNVSTLELGDSALYLCASQDSRADEQYFGPGTRLTVT.

This chain connects TRBV19 to TRBJ2-2; TRBD1 aligns across 10 bases. Per the germline V gene, CDR1 is LNHDA and CDR2 is SQIVND (reference sequence). V lost 6 bases, J lost 7 bases, and 14 bases stayed unmatched. The CDR3 totals 17 residues. The CDR3 DNA reads TGTGCCAGTAGCCCTGCCAGACAGGGGGCGCTTCACGGGGAGCTGTTTTTT. Encoded protein: CASSPARQGALHGELFF. The entire variable domain, with the rest obtained from reference TRBV19 and TRBJ2-2, is as follows: DGGITQSPKYLFRKEGQNVTLSCEQNLNHDAMYWYRQDPGQGLRLIYYSQIVNDFQKGDIAEGYSVSREKKESFPLTVTSAQKNPTAFYLCASSPARQGALHGELFFGEGSRLTVL.

In its sample, this clonotype was seen a few times. The genes are TRBV6-1 and TRBJ2-7; D is possibly TRBD1 (6 bases). Germline values: CDR1 MNHNS, CDR2 SASEGT. The CDR3 totals 13 residues. The ends were cut back, 11 bases at V and 0 bases at J, with 14 bases in the middle. The CDR3 coding sequence is TGTGCCTCAAGGGGGTTTTTCTCCTACGAGCAGTACTTC. Amino acids: CASRGFFSYEQYF.

This clonotype showed up many times. This chain connects TRBV27 to TRBJ2-7; the D gene could be TRBD1 or TRBD2 (5 bases each). In germline, CDR1 is MNHEY, CDR2 SMNVEV (reference sequence). V lost 6 bases and J 4 bases, leaving 13 bases between the germline ends. This CDR3 spans 13 amino acids. CDR3 nucleotides: TGTGCCAGCAGCCCTAGGGGCGGGTACGAGCAGTACTTC. It yields the protein CASSPRGGYEQYF.

The chain carries TRBV7-9 and TRBJ2-1; no clear D gene. This CDR3 contains 11 residues. With 5 bases removed from V and 10 bases from J, the gap between germline ends came to 9 bases. CDR1 and CDR2 from the germline V gene are SEHNR and FQNEAQ (reference sequence). The CDR3 bases are TGTGCCAGCAGCGTAGGAGTGGAGCAGTTCTTC. Amino acid sequence: CASSVGVEQFF.

This clonotype appeared a few times. V and J are TRBV11-2 and TRBJ2-7; D is undetermined. The V and J ends lost 2 bases and 1 base respectively, with 15 bases between them. This CDR3 has 16 residues. Germline loops: CDR1 SGHAT, CDR2 FQNNGV. The CDR3 DNA sequence: TGTGCCAGCAGCTTATTGTCCCCAGGCCAATCCTACGAGCAGTACTTC. Its translation: CASSLLSPGQSYEQYF. The entire variable domain, with the rest obtained from reference TRBV11-2 and TRBJ2-7, is as follows: EAGVAQSPRYKIIEKRQSVAFWCNPISGHATLYWYQQILGQGPKLLIQFQNNGVVDDSQLPKDRFSAERLKGVDSTLKIQPAKLEDSAVYLCASSLLSPGQSYEQYFGPGTRLTVT.

This clonotype was recorded a few times. The chain employs TRBV5-1 and TRBJ2-6; TRBD1 might be the D (6 bases). The CDR3 has 15 amino acids. Germline CDR1 reads SGHRS; CDR2 reads YFSETQ. V was cut by 1 base and J by 3 bases, with 8 bases left in between. DNA for the CDR3: TGCGCCAGCAGCTTGTCAGGGGATGGGGCCAACGTCCTGACTTTC. It yields the protein CASSLSGDGANVLTF.

This chain joins TRBV2 and TRBJ2-7; 10 nucleotides align to TRBD1. Germline V gene data show CDR1 as SNHLY and CDR2 as FYNNEI. This CDR3 region has 15 residues. Unmatched junction bases numbered 5, after V lost 0 bases and J lost 6 bases. CDR3 residues: CASSEAKTGGGEQYF. DNA for the CDR3: TGTGCCAGCAGTGAAGCGAAGACAGGGGGCGGCGAGCAGTACTTC.

The chain recombines TRBV25-1 with TRBJ2-3, with 11 bases matching TRBD1. CDR3 length: 16 amino acids. Germline assignment: CDR1 MGHDK and CDR2 SYGVNS. Trimming cost V 6 bases and J 6 bases; bases outside gene matches: 11. Here the CDR3 reads CASSAPGQGEGDTQYF. The CDR3 coding sequence is TGTGCCAGCAGCGCACCGGGACAGGGGGAAGGTGATACGCAGTATTTT.

The chain combines TRBV4-1 with TRBJ2-2; 8 bases align to TRBD1. V shed 4 bases and J 6 bases; nucleotides not matched to a gene: 7. The CDR3 totals 15 residues. In germline, CDR1 is MGHRA, CDR2 YSYEKL. Here the CDR3 reads CASSRGGQGAGELFF. For the CDR3, the DNA is TGCGCCAGCAGCCGGGGCGGACAGGGCGCCGGGGAGCTGTTTTTT.

This clonotype was observed a few times. The J gene is TRBJ1-5, the V gene TRBV20-1; 12 positions agree with TRBD1. Germline V lookup: CDR1 DFQATT, CDR2 SNEGSKA (reference sequence). The CDR3 has 17 amino acids. V lost 6 bases to trimming and J lost 0 bases; unmatched junction nucleotides: 9. The CDR3 sequence is CSARRDRGPDSNQPQHF. The CDR3 coding sequence is TGCAGTGCGCGCCGGGACAGGGGGCCTGATAGCAATCAGCCCCAGCATTTT.

The chain is built from TRBV4-1 and TRBJ2-5; D is tentatively TRBD1 or TRBD2 (5 bases each). CDR1 is MGHRA, CDR2 YSYEKL, per germline. The CDR3 is made up of 12 amino acids. Trimming took 2 bases from V and 14 from J, leaving 15 bases between them. The CDR3 DNA reads TGCGCCAGCAGCCAAACTGGGGACGGCCGTTACTTC. Protein: CASSQTGDGRYF.

The genes are TRBV29-1 and TRBJ1-2, with D perhaps matching TRBD1 (6 bases). The CDR3 sequence is 13 residues long. The V end was cut by 2 bases, the J end by 2 bases, with 9 bases between. CDR1 and CDR2 from the germline V gene are SQVTM and ANQGSEA. The CDR3 region is CSVEQGWNYGYTF. The CDR3 bases are TGCAGCGTTGAACAGGGGTGGAACTATGGCTACACCTTC.

This clonotype has a handful of counts. This sequence joins TRBV4-1 and TRBJ1-4, with a possible D match to TRBD1 (5 bases). Per the germline V gene, CDR1 is MGHRA and CDR2 is YSYEKL. Trimming took off 1 base at V and 6 bases at J, with 15 bases between the two ends. This CDR3 is 16 amino acids long. CDR3: CASSQVTAGWDEKLFF. CDR3 bases: TGCGCCAGCAGCCAAGTGACTGCAGGGTGGGATGAAAAACTGTTTTTT.

At least ten counts were recorded for this clonotype. This sequence joins TRBV6-2 or TRBV6-3 and TRBJ2-2; 7 bases agree with TRBD2. Germline V gene data show CDR1 as MNHEY and CDR2 as SVGEGT. Germline trimming cut 4 bases from V and 3 bases from J; bases unmatched to any gene: 5. The CDR3 runs to 15 residues. Here the CDR3 reads CASSSGLADTGELFF. CDR3 bases: TGTGCCAGCAGTTCGGGGCTAGCGGACACCGGGGAGCTGTTTTTT.

This clonotype showed up just a few times. The chain carries TRBV20-1 and TRBJ2-3; 9 bases are shared with TRBD2. This CDR3 contains 15 residues. The germline V gene has CDR1 DFQATT and CDR2 SNEGSKA (reference sequence). V gave up 1 base and J gave up 8 bases; unmatched junction bases: 10. The CDR3: CSARAGLAGWVTQYF. The CDR3 DNA follows: TGCAGTGCTAGAGCGGGCCTAGCGGGATGGGTTACGCAGTATTTT.